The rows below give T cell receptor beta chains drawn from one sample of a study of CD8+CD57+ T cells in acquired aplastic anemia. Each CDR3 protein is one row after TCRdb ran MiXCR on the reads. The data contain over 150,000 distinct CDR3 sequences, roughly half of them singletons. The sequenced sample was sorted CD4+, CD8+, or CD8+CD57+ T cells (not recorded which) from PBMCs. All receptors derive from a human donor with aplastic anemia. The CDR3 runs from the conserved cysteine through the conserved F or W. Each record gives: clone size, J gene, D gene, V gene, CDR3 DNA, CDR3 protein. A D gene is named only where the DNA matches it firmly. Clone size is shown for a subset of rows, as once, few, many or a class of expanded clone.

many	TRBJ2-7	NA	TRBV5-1	TGCGCCAGCAGCTTGAATAAGTTCAACGAGCAGTACTTC	CASSLNKFNEQYF
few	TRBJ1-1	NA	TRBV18	TGTGCCAGCTCACCATTGGACAGATCGAACACTGAAGCTTTCTTT	CASSPLDRSNTEAFF
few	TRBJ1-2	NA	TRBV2	TGTGCCAGCAGTGAATCGGCAGGCCCATATGGCTACACCTTC	CASSESAGPYGYTF
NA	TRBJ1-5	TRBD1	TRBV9	TGTGCCAGCAGCTCGGGGACAGGGCGGGGACAGCCCCAGCATTTT	CASSSGTGRGQPQHF
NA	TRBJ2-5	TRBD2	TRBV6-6	TGTGCCAGCAGTGGCGAATCGGGAGGTACCCAGTACTTC	CASSGESGGTQYF
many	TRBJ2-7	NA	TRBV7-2	TGTGCCAGCAGCTTAGATCCGGGCTACGAGCAGTACTTC	CASSLDPGYEQYF
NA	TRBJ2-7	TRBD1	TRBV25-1	TGTGCCAGCAGTGACAATCTGGGACAGGGGGCCTACGAGCAGTACTTC	CASSDNLGQGAYEQYF
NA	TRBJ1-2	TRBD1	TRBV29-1	TGCAGCGTTGAAGGGGAGAGGGACAGGCTCTATGGCTACACCTTC	CSVEGERDRLYGYTF
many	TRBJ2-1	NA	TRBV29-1	TGCAGCGTTGAAGTGCCCCTTAGGGCCCTTGCAATCGGCGAGCAGTTCTTC	CSVEVPLRALAIGEQFF
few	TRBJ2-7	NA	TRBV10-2	TGCGCCAGCAAGGAGGGATGGGTCGACGAGCAGTACTTC	CASKEGWVDEQYF
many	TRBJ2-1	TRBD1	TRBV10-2	TGCGCCAGCAGCGGACAGGGCACCTACAATGAGCAGTTCTTC	CASSGQGTYNEQFF
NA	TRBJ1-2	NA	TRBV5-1	TGCGCCAGCAGCTTGGGTCGGCGCCCAGATGGGCATGGCTACACCTTC	CASSLGRRPDGHGYTF
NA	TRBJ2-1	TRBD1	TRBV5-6	TGTGCCAGCAGCGAGGGACAGGGGTTGAATGAGCAGTTCTTC	CASSEGQGLNEQFF
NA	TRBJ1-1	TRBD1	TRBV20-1	TGCAGTGCTACTACAGGGGAAACTGAAGCTTTCTTT	CSATTGETEAFF
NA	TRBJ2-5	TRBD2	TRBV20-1	TGCAGTGCCACACTAGCGGGAGCCGGTGAGACCCAGTACTTC	CSATLAGAGETQYF
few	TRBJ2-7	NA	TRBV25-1	TGTGCCAGCAGTGAGGGGCTAGGCTCCTACGAGCAGTACTTC	CASSEGLGSYEQYF
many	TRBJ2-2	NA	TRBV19	TGTGCCAGTAGTATAGGTGCGGCCGGGGAGCTGTTTTTT	CASSIGAAGELFF
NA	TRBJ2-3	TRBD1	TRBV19	TGTGCCAGTAGTAATCCACAGGGGGCCATAGATACGCAGTATTTT	CASSNPQGAIDTQYF
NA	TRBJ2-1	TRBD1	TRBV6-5	TGTGCCAGCAGTTTTAGGACAGGGGCCTACAATGAGCAGTTCTTC	CASSFRTGAYNEQFF
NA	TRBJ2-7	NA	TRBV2	TGTGCCAGCAGTGTGGAGGTCAGCAACTACGAGCAGTACTTC	CASSVEVSNYEQYF
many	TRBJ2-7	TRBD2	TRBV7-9	TGTGCCAGCAGCCCCCCCGCGGGGGGCCTGGACGAGCAGTACTTC	CASSPPAGGLDEQYF
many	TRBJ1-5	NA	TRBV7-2	TGTGCCAGCAGCTTAAATAGCAATCAGCCCCAGCATTTT	CASSLNSNQPQHF
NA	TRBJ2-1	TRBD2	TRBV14	TGTGCCAGCAGCCAGAGACCGGGACTAGCGGGAGCAAGTGAGCAGTTCTTC	CASSQRPGLAGASEQFF
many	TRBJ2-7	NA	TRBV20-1	TGCAGTGCTAGACGCCTCGGGGGTCTCAGCTCCTACGAGCAGTACTTC	CSARRLGGLSSYEQYF
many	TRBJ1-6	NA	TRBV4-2	TGTGCCAGCAGCCCCCGGGGACCCCAGGGAAATTCACCCCTCCACTTT	CASSPRGPQGNSPLHF
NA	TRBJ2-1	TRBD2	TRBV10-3	TGTGCCATCAGTGAGTCTGGCGGGAGGAGTACACATGAGCAGTTCTTC	CAISESGGRSTHEQFF
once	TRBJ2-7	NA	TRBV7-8	TGTGCCAGCAGCGAAGGGGTGGAGGAGCAGTACTTC	CASSEGVEEQYF
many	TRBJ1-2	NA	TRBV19	TGTGCCAGTAGTTCCCTTCAGGGCAACGACTATGGCTACACCTTC	CASSSLQGNDYGYTF
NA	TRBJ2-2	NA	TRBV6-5	TGTGCCAGCAGTTACTCGGTTGGAGTATCGATCACCGGGGAGCTGTTTTTT	CASSYSVGVSITGELFF
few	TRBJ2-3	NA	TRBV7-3	TGTGCCAGTGGGGTAGGGAGCACAGATACGCAGTATTTT	CASGVGSTDTQYF
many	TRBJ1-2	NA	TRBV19	TGTGCCAGTAGTGTCACCTTACAGGAACCCTATGGCTACACCTTC	CASSVTLQEPYGYTF
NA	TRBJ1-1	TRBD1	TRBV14	TGTGCCAGCAGCCAAGAAGAAGACCAGTACAGGGGGGAAGCTCTCTTT	CASSQEEDQYRGEALF
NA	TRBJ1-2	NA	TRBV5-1	TGTGCCAGCAGCTTGGGCGGGGTGGGAACCTATGGCTACACCTTC	CASSLGGVGTYGYTF
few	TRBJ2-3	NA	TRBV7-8	TGTGCCAGCAGCTACCGTGAATCAGATACGCAGTATTTT	CASSYRESDTQYF
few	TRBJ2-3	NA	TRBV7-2	TGTGCCAGCAGCGGAGGAGGGGATACGCAGTATTTT	CASSGGGDTQYF
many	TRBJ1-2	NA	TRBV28	TGTGCCAGCAGCGAGAGTCTCGGTGGCTATGGCTACACCTTC	CASSESLGGYGYTF
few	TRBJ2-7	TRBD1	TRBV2	TGTGCCAGCGAGAAGGGGGCAACCTACGAGCAGTACTTC	CASEKGATYEQYF
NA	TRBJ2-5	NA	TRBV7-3	TGTGCCAGCAGCTCATTGGGGGAGACCCAGTACTTC	CASSSLGETQYF
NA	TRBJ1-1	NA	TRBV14	TGTGCCAGCGGGCGGACCAGTGAAGCTTTCTTT	CASGRTSEAFF
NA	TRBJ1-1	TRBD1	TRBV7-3	TGTGCCAGCAGCGCCTACCCCGGGACAGTACCCTACACTGAAGCTTTCTTT	CASSAYPGTVPYTEAFF
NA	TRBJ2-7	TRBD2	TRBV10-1	TGCGCCAGCAAGGGCGGGAGCTCCTACGAGCAGTACTTC	CASKGGSSYEQYF
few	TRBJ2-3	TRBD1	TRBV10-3	TGTGCCACTCTAGGGACAGGGACAAGCACAGATACGCAGTATTTT	CATLGTGTSTDTQYF
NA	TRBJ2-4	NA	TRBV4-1	TGCGCCAGCAGCCAAGATTCGACAGCAACCCTCAACATTCAGTACTTC	CASSQDSTATLNIQYF
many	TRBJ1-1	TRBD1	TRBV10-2	TGCGCCAGCAGTGGACAGGGGAACACTGAAGCTTTCTTT	CASSGQGNTEAFF
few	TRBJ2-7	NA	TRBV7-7	TGTGCCAGCAGCTTAGCAGAGGGGGGTTACGAGCAGTACTTC	CASSLAEGGYEQYF
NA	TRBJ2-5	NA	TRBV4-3	TGCGCCAGCAGCCAAGGGGGACAAGAGACCCAGTACTTC	CASSQGGQETQYF